This TCR beta chain was sequenced for a study of radiation and T cells in renal cell carcinoma. On the study more broadly: Nephrectomy followed 15 Gy stereotactic body radiation by 4 weeks. Study results and caveats: Without pretreatment biopsies, baseline tumor clonotype presence was undetermined. In blood, top tumor clones expanded by 2 weeks, shrinking by 4.

Germline CDR1 reads MNHNY; CDR2 reads SVGAGI (reference sequence). The CDR3 is made up of 14 amino acids. Trimming cost V 0 bases and J 7 bases, with 10 bases left between them. Stated time point: blood 2 weeks post-SBRT. Treatment here: 15 Gy SBRT to primary tumor, nephrectomy 4 weeks later. About this clone: The antigen remains unidentified.

Assay used: immunoSEQ multiplex PCR; TCRdb lists only in-frame clones, some missing. This table has roughly 130,000 clones, roughly 77% appearing once. The V call is TRBV6-6, the J call TRBJ1-5; tentative D call: TRBD1 (5 bases). This receptor was taken from a woman aged 55-69 years with renal cell carcinoma. The source material was blood, sampled from a patient whose treatment included radiotherapy and nephrectomy. In nucleotides, the CDR3 is TGTGCCAGCAGTTACTCTGACAGCGGCCAGCCCCAGCATTTT. Its translation is CASSYSDSGQPQHF.